The 9 T cell receptor beta chains below were found in one sample sequenced in a study of blood T cell repertoires in COVID-19. Clones were sequenced by immunoSEQ multiplex PCR, and TCRdb holds only the in-frame ones, with some missing. The table lists 86,000 or so clones, more than 65% of them singletons. Sequenced: peripheral blood. These receptors were taken from a man aged 70-80 years with acute or convalescent COVID-19.

This clone has more than one count but fewer than ten. This chain links TRBV5-1 with TRBJ2-2, with 7 bases matching TRBD2. This CDR3 is 15 amino acids long. The germline V gene has CDR1 SGHRS and CDR2 YFSETQ. The ends lost 5 bases at V and 7 bases at J; junction bases unmatched: 11. This CDR3 is CASSDLTRGDGELFF. CDR3 bases: TGCGCCAGCAGTGATTTGACCCGGGGGGACGGGGAGCTGTTTTTT.

Points on this clone: The junction shows a germline mismatch at one end, possibly a read error. J is TRBJ2-2 and V is TRBV5-1; 9 bases align to TRBD2. This CDR3 spans 18 amino acids. CDR1 and CDR2 from the germline V gene are SGHRS and YFSETQ. The CDR3 bases are TGCGCCCGCAGCTTGACGGCGGGGGGGCGAGGGAACACCGGGGAGCTGTTTTTT. Amino acid sequence: CARSLTAGGRGNTGELFF.

J is TRBJ1-6 and V is TRBV7-9; tentatively, D is TRBD1 (5 bases). This CDR3 is built from 14 residues. The V end was cut by 6 bases, the J end by 10 bases, with 16 bases between. Germline loops: CDR1 SEHNR, CDR2 FQNEAQ (reference sequence). The CDR3 coding sequence is TGTGCCAGCAGTTTCGACGGGGGGGAGTCACCCCTCCACTTT. This codes for CASSFDGGESPLHF.

The V and J genes are TRBV30 and TRBJ1-5; TRBD1 matches at 8 bases. From germline, CDR1 is GTSNPN and CDR2 SVGIG (reference sequence). V shed 1 base and J 7 bases; nucleotides not matched to a gene: 3. The CDR3 is 13 residues long. The CDR3 DNA reads TGTGCCTGGAGTGCAGGGGGCAGGCAGCCCCAGCATTTT. This codes for CAWSAGGRQPQHF.

This clone was counted between two and nine times. This rearrangement joins TRBV28 to TRBJ1-6, with 9 bases that match TRBD1. CDR1 MDHEN and CDR2 SYDVKM come from the germline V gene. The CDR3 runs to 16 residues. V dropped 5 bases and J dropped 5; count of bases not matched to a gene: 7. For the CDR3, the DNA is TGTGCCAGCAGTCCCGTACAGGGGGCCAATAATTCACCCCTCCACTTT. Translating gives CASSPVQGANNSPLHF.

The rearrangement joins TRBV19 to TRBJ1-3; tentative D call: TRBD1 (6 bases). Germline values: CDR1 LNHDA, CDR2 SQIVND (reference sequence). This CDR3 is built from 16 residues. Trimming shortened V by 8 bases and J by 0 bases, and 17 bases separated the two germline ends. CDR3 amino acids: CASATQGYDSGNTIYF. In DNA form, the CDR3 reads TGTGCCAGTGCAACACAGGGTTATGACTCTGGAAACACCATATATTTT. The full variable domain, with the rest looked up from reference TRBV19 and TRBJ1-3, is DGGITQSPKYLFRKEGQNVTLSCEQNLNHDAMYWYRQDPGQGLRLIYYSQIVNDFQKGDIAEGYSVSREKKESFPLTVTSAQKNPTAFYLCASATQGYDSGNTIYFGEGSWLTVV.

The J gene is TRBJ1-5, the V gene TRBV6-4, with a possible D match to TRBD1 (5 bases). Trimming stripped 11 bases from V and 0 bases from J, with 14 bases between. Germline CDR1 and CDR2: MRHNA and SNTAGT. This CDR3 has 14 residues. CDR3 loop: CAFGRGFSNQPQHF. CDR3 DNA: TGTGCCTTCGGAAGGGGTTTTAGCAATCAGCCCCAGCATTTT.

In this sample, this clone turned up a few times. V is TRBV11-2 and J is TRBJ2-1; no reliable D call. Between the trimmed V and J ends, which lost 1 base and 7 bases, there was a span of 8 bases. The CDR3 runs 13 residues. The germline gives CDR1 SGHAT, CDR2 FQNNGV. CDR3: CASSLVGQNEQFF. The CDR3 nucleotides are TGTGCCAGCAGCTTAGTTGGGCAGAATGAGCAGTTCTTC.

V gene TRBV11-1 combines with J gene TRBJ2-5, with 11 bases identical to TRBD1. CDR3 length equals 16 residues. Germline V lookup: CDR1 SGHAT, CDR2 FQDESV (reference sequence). V lost 6 bases and J lost 2; bases outside the gene matches: 8. The CDR3 here is CASRGQGDGRQETQYF. The CDR3 DNA sequence: TGTGCCAGCAGGGGACAGGGGGACGGCAGACAAGAGACCCAGTACTTC.